The 30 T cell receptor beta chains reported below all come from one sample, sequenced in a study of neurological immune-mediated disorders. TCRdb re-derived calls from the 5' RACE reads in MiXCR, one entry per CDR3 protein. The sample holds 15,000 or so distinct CDR3 sequences; approximately 13% are singletons and the top ten take about two fifths. Sequences were obtained from CD8+ T cells from blood. The receptor set was obtained from a female donor with HTLV-1-associated myelopathy (HAM/TSP).

Ten or more counts support this clonotype. The chain has TRBV7-2 and TRBJ2-1; 11 bases line up with TRBD2. Germline V CDR1 and CDR2: SGHTA, FQGNSA. V lost 6 bases, J lost 8 bases, and 18 bases stayed unmatched. There are 18 residues in the CDR3. Written as DNA, the CDR3 is TGTGCCAGCAGTCCTATCGACTGGGTAGCGGGGGGGCACGATGAGCAGTTCTTC. It encodes CASSPIDWVAGGHDEQFF.

This clonotype showed up many times. The chain combines TRBV3-1 with TRBJ2-1; 13 bases match TRBD2. V lost 5 bases, J lost 1 base, and 14 bases stayed unmatched. Germline V lookup: CDR1 LGHDT, CDR2 YNNKEL (reference sequence). This CDR3 is 20 amino acids long. The CDR3 DNA is TGTGCCAGCAGCTCAAGAAGGGTGGTGACTAGCGGGAGGTCCTACAATGAGCAGTTCTTC. This sequence encodes CASSSRRVVTSGRSYNEQFF.

In this sample, this clonotype turned up many times. The V call is TRBV20-1, the J call TRBJ2-2, with a tentative D call TRBD2 (7 bases). Germline V gives CDR1 DFQATT, CDR2 SNEGSKA (reference sequence). Between the trimmed V and J ends, which lost 0 bases and 3 bases, there was a span of 8 bases. CDR3 length equals 14 residues. The CDR3 spells CSAREGGDTGELFF. CDR3 nucleotides: TGCAGTGCTAGAGAAGGGGGGGACACCGGGGAGCTGTTTTTT.

This clonotype was seen ten or more times. This chain connects TRBV6-5 to TRBJ2-1; D unresolved. Germline assignment: CDR1 MNHEY and CDR2 SVGAGI. V lost 6 bases, J lost 6 bases, and 15 bases lay in between. The CDR3 has 14 amino acids. The CDR3 bases are TGTGCCAGCAGCCCCCTCGATGGCTTCAATGAGCAGTTCTTC. It is translated as CASSPLDGFNEQFF.

This clonotype has at least ten counts. The chain recombines TRBV10-3 with TRBJ2-3; 8 positions match TRBD2. J gave up 1 base and V 3 bases, and 3 bases lay outside the gene matches. This CDR3 has 15 residues. The V gene's germline CDR1 is ENHRY and CDR2 SYGVKD. CDR3 sequence: CAISELGLGTDTQYF. The CDR3 coding sequence is TGTGCCATCAGTGAATTGGGACTAGGCACAGATACGCAGTATTTT.

This clonotype came up many times. CDR3 sequence: CASSLVPSGSYEQYF. The CDR3 DNA reads TGCGCCAGCAGCTTGGTTCCTAGCGGGAGCTACGAGCAGTACTTC. The chain is built from TRBV5-1 and TRBJ2-7; TRBD2 matches at 10 bases. The CDR3 contains 15 residues. With 0 bases clipped from V and 3 bases from J, the junction kept 3 bases outside the gene matches. CDR1 SGHRS and CDR2 YFSETQ come from the germline V gene.

This clonotype was counted many times. The V gene is TRBV7-2, the J gene TRBJ2-3; D gene ambiguous. V dropped 5 bases and J dropped 4 bases, with 10 bases sitting between them. Germline V gene sequence: CDR1 SGHTA, CDR2 FQGNSA. The CDR3 is 13 amino acids. The CDR3 spells CASSLISADTQYF. CDR3 in DNA: TGTGCCAGCAGCCTCATTAGTGCAGATACGCAGTATTTT.

At least ten counts were recorded for this clonotype. The genes are TRBV29-1 and TRBJ1-1; D unresolved. The CDR3 has 12 residues. V was pared by 7 bases and J by 1 base, with 10 bases between. The V gene's germline CDR1 is SQVTM and CDR2 ANQGSEA. CDR3 DNA sequence: TGCAGCGCCTCGGCCGGGAACACTGAAGCTTTCTTT. This sequence encodes CSASAGNTEAFF.

This clonotype was recorded many times. CDR3 protein: CASSYSFGLSSVEQFF. In nucleotides, the CDR3 is TGTGCCAGCAGTTACTCATTTGGACTTTCCTCCGTTGAGCAGTTCTTC. V gene TRBV6-5 combines with J gene TRBJ2-1, with TRBD2 as a possible D gene (5 bases). CDR3 length: 16 residues. Trimming pared 0 bases from V and 9 bases from J, leaving 18 bases between. The germline V gene encodes CDR1 MNHEY and CDR2 SVGAGI.

The chain joins TRBV5-1 to TRBJ1-4; D might be TRBD1 (5 bases). Trimming shortened V by 5 bases and J by 3 bases, and 11 bases separated the two germline ends. CDR1 is SGHRS, CDR2 YFSETQ, per germline. CDR3 size: 14 residues. DNA of the CDR3: TGCGCCAGCAGGCCTCAGGGTCCTAATGAAAAACTGTTTTTT. Translation gives CASRPQGPNEKLFF.

This clonotype was detected many times. The chain employs TRBV29-1 and TRBJ1-2; D not resolved. Trimming removed 2 bases from V and 5 bases from J, with 18 bases in between. CDR3 length equals 15 residues. From germline, CDR1 is SQVTM and CDR2 ANQGSEA. The chain's CDR3 is CSVELVGIETYGYTF. The CDR3 DNA sequence: TGCAGCGTTGAATTAGTTGGGATAGAGACGTATGGCTACACCTTC.

Only one count was recorded for this clonotype. A junction boundary mismatches the germline segment, possibly from a read error. CDR3 sequence reads: CANSAREGGNEQFF. DNA for the CDR3: TGTGCCAACAGTGCCCGGGAGGGAGGCAATGAGCAGTTCTTC. The chain recombines TRBV6-2 or TRBV6-3 with TRBJ2-1; 8 bases are shared with TRBD2. The CDR3 runs to 14 residues. Germline V gene data show CDR1 as MNHEY and CDR2 as SVGEGT.

Points on this clonotype: Sequence at one end of the junction differs from germline and may be a read error. This chain uses TRBV7-6 with TRBJ2-7; TRBD2 agrees at 8 bases. Germline-derived CDR1 and CDR2 are SGHVS and FNYEAQ. This CDR3 region has 16 residues. This CDR3 is CTSSPPLGLDSYKQYF. As DNA, the CDR3 is TGTACCAGCAGCCCCCCTTTGGGACTAGATAGCTACAAGCAGTACTTC.

This clonotype occurred many times. The chain recombines TRBV4-2 with TRBJ2-2; 7 nucleotides match TRBD2. The V gene end was trimmed by 1 base and the J gene end by 4 bases; junction bases not matched to a gene: 12. CDR1 is LGHNA, CDR2 YNFKEQ, per germline. The CDR3 spans 18 residues. The CDR3 DNA reads TGTGCCAGCAGCCAAGGCCCGGGTGGGGCTAGCGGCACCGGGGAGCTGTTTTTT. Encoded protein: CASSQGPGGASGTGELFF.

There are many counts of this clonotype. V usage is TRBV3-1 and J usage is TRBJ2-1; D unclear. CDR1 is LGHDT, CDR2 YNNKEL, per germline (reference sequence). V shed 4 bases and J shed 0 bases, with 16 bases lying between them. The CDR3 runs 17 residues. CDR3 sequence reads: CASSLSPAPSSYNEQFF. The CDR3 coding sequence is TGTGCCAGCAGCCTCTCTCCAGCCCCTAGCTCCTACAATGAGCAGTTCTTC.

The rearrangement joins TRBV7-9 to TRBJ2-1, with 7 bases matching TRBD2. In germline, CDR1 is SEHNR, CDR2 FQNEAQ (reference sequence). This CDR3 has 15 amino acids. J gave up 8 bases and V 5 bases, and 12 bases lay outside the gene matches. Written as DNA, the CDR3 is TGTGCCAGCAGCCCGACTAGTGGGAGGGGATATGAGCAGTTCTTC. This encodes CASSPTSGRGYEQFF.

Ten or more counts support this clonotype. The gene calls are TRBV7-2 and TRBJ2-7; D ambiguous. The V end was cut by 0 bases, the J end by 5 bases, with 8 bases between. Germline V lookup: CDR1 SGHTA, CDR2 FQGNSA. The CDR3 covers 13 residues. This CDR3 reads CASSLAYRDEQYF. The CDR3 DNA reads TGTGCCAGCAGCTTAGCGTATAGGGACGAGCAGTACTTC.

The chain combines TRBV27 with TRBJ2-3, with 12 nucleotides matching TRBD2. Germline V gene sequence: CDR1 MNHEY, CDR2 SMNVEV (reference sequence). The ends lost 6 bases at V and 4 bases at J; junction bases unmatched: 5. The CDR3 is 15 amino acids. The DNA of the CDR3 is TGTGCCAGCAGCCCTAGCGGGGGGGCCGCAGATACGCAGTATTTT. Amino acid sequence: CASSPSGGAADTQYF.

At least ten counts were recorded for this clonotype. The chain uses TRBV5-1 and TRBJ1-2; 8 positions match TRBD1. In germline, CDR1 is SGHRS, CDR2 YFSETQ. Trimming took 4 bases from V and 1 from J; bases not matched to a gene: 9. CDR3 length equals 16 residues. The chain's CDR3 is CASSPDRGGLNYGYTF. CDR3 DNA sequence: TGCGCCAGCAGCCCAGACAGGGGAGGACTTAACTATGGCTACACCTTC.

This clonotype occurred many times. The chain uses TRBV28 and TRBJ2-3, with 10 bases matching TRBD2. CDR3 length equals 16 residues. Germline-derived CDR1 and CDR2 are MDHEN and SYDVKM. V dropped 2 bases and J dropped 5; count of bases not matched to a gene: 7. The DNA of the CDR3 is TGTGCCAGCAGTTTAGGGCTAGCGGGAGAGTTAGATACGCAGTATTTT. Translating it yields CASSLGLAGELDTQYF. The whole variable domain, filled in from reference TRBV28 and TRBJ2-3, reads DVKVTQSSRYLVKRTGEKVFLECVQDMDHENMFWYRQDPGLGLRLIYFSYDVKMKEKGDIPEGYSVSREKKERFSLILESASTNQTSMYLCASSLGLAGELDTQYFGPGTRLTVL.

This clonotype was observed at least ten times. The V call is TRBV12-3 or TRBV12-4, the J call TRBJ2-2, with 7 bases lining up with TRBD2. This CDR3 comprises 15 residues. V dropped 5 bases and J dropped 1; count of bases not matched to a gene: 4. The CDR3 DNA is TGTGCCAGCAGTCTGACTAGCAGGAACACCGGGGAGCTGTTTTTT. It yields the protein CASSLTSRNTGELFF.

This clonotype was detected many times. The V gene is TRBV9, the J gene TRBJ2-3; D is possibly TRBD1 (5 bases). The CDR3 is made up of 14 amino acids. Germline V CDR1 and CDR2: SGDLS, YYNGEE. Trimming shortened V by 0 bases and J by 0 bases, and 5 bases separated the two germline ends. CDR3 in DNA: TGTGCCAGCAGCGTAGAGGGGAGCACAGATACGCAGTATTTT. Amino acid sequence: CASSVEGSTDTQYF. The variable domain in full, completed from reference TRBV9 and TRBJ2-3, reads DSGVTQTPKHLITATGQRVTLRCSPRSGDLSVYWYQQSLDQGLQFLIQYYNGEERAKGNILERFSAQQFPDLHSELNLSSLELGDSALYFCASSVEGSTDTQYFGPGTRLTVL.

CDR3 nucleotides: TGTGCCAGCAGTGGGGGACAGGGGGCGCGTTCTGGCTACACCTTC. Its translation is CASSGGQGARSGYTF. The gene calls are TRBV25-1 and TRBJ1-2; 12 bases align to TRBD1. The germline V gene encodes CDR1 MGHDK and CDR2 SYGVNS. V gave up 4 bases and J gave up 7 bases; unmatched junction bases: 7. The CDR3 has 15 residues.

This clonotype was counted at least ten times. The J gene is TRBJ2-1, the V gene TRBV7-8; 13 bases agree with TRBD2. The CDR3 is made up of 20 amino acids. The germline V gene has CDR1 SGHVS and CDR2 FQNEAQ. Trimming removed 4 bases from V and 6 bases from J; junction bases left unmatched: 18. CDR3 region: CASSSPGLAGAPGNSNEQFF. The CDR3 nucleotides read TGTGCCAGCAGCTCACCCGGACTAGCGGGGGCCCCTGGGAATTCCAATGAGCAGTTCTTC.

This clonotype appeared many times. The chain employs TRBV29-1 and TRBJ2-2, with 8 bases lining up with TRBD2. The germline V gene has CDR1 SQVTM and CDR2 ANQGSEA. The CDR3 covers 15 residues. J lost 5 bases, V lost 4 bases, and 9 bases had no gene match. The DNA of the CDR3 is TGCAGCGTTGCGTTTGCCGGGAGGGAGACCGGGGAGCTGTTTTTT. Protein product: CSVAFAGRETGELFF.

This clonotype was counted many times. This sequence joins TRBV7-6 and TRBJ2-1; TRBD2 might be the D (7 bases). V was trimmed by 5 bases and J by 7 bases, leaving 15 bases between them. The CDR3 consists of 14 residues. The V gene's germline CDR1 is SGHVS and CDR2 FNYEAQ. CDR3 sequence reads: CASSARGGQNEQFF. For the CDR3, the DNA is TGTGCCAGCAGCGCGAGGGGGGGGCAAAATGAGCAGTTCTTC.

The V and J genes are TRBV4-1 and TRBJ2-2, with 8 bases lining up with TRBD1. Germline trimming cut 4 bases from V and 7 bases from J; bases unmatched to any gene: 11. The CDR3 is 16 amino acids. Germline assignment: CDR1 MGHRA and CDR2 YSYEKL. CDR3 sequence (DNA): TGCGCCAGCAGCCCAGGGGGCGCTGGGCGCAGCGGGGAGCTGTTTTTT. Translation gives CASSPGGAGRSGELFF.

The table lists this clonotype with a few counts. V and J are TRBV20-1 and TRBJ2-1; TRBD2 agrees at 7 bases. The trim removed 1 base at V and 3 bases at J, leaving 15 bases unmatched. The germline V gene has CDR1 DFQATT and CDR2 SNEGSKA (reference sequence). The CDR3 contains 18 residues. The CDR3 sequence: CSARAGEGLGVVYNEQFF. Written as DNA, the CDR3 is TGCAGTGCTAGAGCGGGGGAGGGGCTAGGGGTCGTCTACAATGAGCAGTTCTTC.

Ten or more counts support this clonotype. The V gene is TRBV5-1, the J gene TRBJ2-3, with 7 bases matching TRBD1. The CDR3 totals 16 residues. The germline V gene encodes CDR1 SGHRS and CDR2 YFSETQ. J lost 2 bases, V lost 4 bases, and 10 bases had no gene match. CDR3 region: CASSAGPGQYTDTQYF. Written as DNA, the CDR3 is TGCGCCAGCAGCGCGGGCCCGGGACAGTACACAGATACGCAGTATTTT.

The rearrangement uses TRBV28 and TRBJ2-7, with D tentatively TRBD1 (6 bases). V was cut by 3 bases and J by 0 bases, with 9 bases left in between. The CDR3 is made up of 14 amino acids. CDR1 and CDR2 (germline): MDHEN, SYDVKM. The CDR3 region is CASSLTGDSYEQYF. Written as DNA, the CDR3 is TGTGCCAGCAGTTTGACAGGAGACTCCTACGAGCAGTACTTC.